This TCR beta chain was captured in a study of regulatory dendritic cells for organ transplantation. Study overall: On day 6, the dendritic cells were exposed to LPS.

V dropped 0 bases and J dropped 6 bases, with 5 bases sitting between them. Germline V CDR1 and CDR2: LNHNV, YYDKDF (reference sequence). The CDR3 is made up of 13 amino acids. The assay was immunoSEQ multiplex PCR, and TCRdb's table has in-frame clones only and misses some. This table holds 20,000 to 25,000 clones, 85% found once. A remark on this clone: Its antigen is unknown.

CFSE-labeled sorted T cells met regulatory or mature dendritic cells for more than four days. J is TRBJ2-2 and V is TRBV15; D gene ambiguous. The TCR sequence derives from a human donor in good health. Sequenced: naive CD4+ T cells from blood cultured with dendritic cells. Subset in this sample: CD45RA+ naive T cells. This CDR3 is CATSRDQAGELFF. The DNA for the CDR3 is TGTGCCACCAGCAGAGATCAAGCCGGGGAGCTGTTTTTT.